These 32 T cell receptor beta chains share one sample of origin, sequenced in a study of CD8 T cells in Susac syndrome. With random hexamers, 0.5 to 1 ug RNA was reverse transcribed. One entry per CDR3 protein results from TCRdb running MiXCR on the immunoSEQ multiplex PCR reads. The data hold more than 80,000 distinct CDR3 sequences, with approximately 93% observed a single time. Source material: CD8+ T cells from PBMCs. The origin of the receptors is a human donor with Susac syndrome.

This rearrangement joins TRBV20-1 to TRBJ2-7; possibly TRBD2 for D (5 bases). V gave up 6 bases and J gave up 3 bases, with 15 bases separating them. The germline V gene encodes CDR1 DFQATT and CDR2 SNEGSKA (reference sequence). This CDR3 region has 13 residues. In nucleotides, the CDR3 is TGCAGTGCCGAGAGGTCTAGCAGCTACGAGCAGTACTTC. As protein: CSAERSSSYEQYF.

This sequence joins TRBV12-3 or TRBV12-4 and TRBJ2-2, with D hard to call. This CDR3 comprises 12 residues. Deletions cut 5 bases from V and 3 bases from J, with 4 bases between. The CDR3 DNA reads as TGTGCCAGCAGTAGGGACACCGGGGAGCTGTTTTTT. As protein: CASSRDTGELFF.

This clonotype was picked up one time. This chain links TRBV29-1 with TRBJ2-1; 9 nucleotides line up with TRBD2. This CDR3 is 16 amino acids long. The germline CDR1 and CDR2 sequences are SQVTM and ANQGSEA. V lost 6 bases to trimming and J lost 1 base; unmatched junction nucleotides: 10. The CDR3 spells CSVAGGPQGSYNEQFF. DNA for the CDR3: TGCAGCGTGGCGGGGGGGCCCCAGGGGTCCTACAATGAGCAGTTCTTC.

This clonotype was observed a single time. This chain joins TRBV14 and TRBJ1-5; D is uncertain. Germline V CDR1 and CDR2: SGHDN, FVKESK. Trimming took 3 bases from V and 9 from J, leaving 9 bases between them. The CDR3 covers 12 residues. Here the CDR3 DNA reads TGTGCCAGCAGCCAGCTGGGTGGGCCCCAGCATTTT. This translates into CASSQLGGPQHF.

This chain connects TRBV7-2 to TRBJ2-7, with D unclear. CDR3 length equals 14 residues. Trimming cost V 5 bases and J 4 bases, with 15 bases left between them. CDR1 SGHTA and CDR2 FQGNSA come from the germline V gene. CDR3 loop: CASSPWEALYEQYF. Here the CDR3 DNA reads TGTGCCAGCAGCCCCTGGGAAGCTTTATACGAGCAGTACTTC.

The chain carries TRBV4-3 and TRBJ2-7, with D maybe TRBD2 (6 bases). Trimming pared 0 bases from V and 4 bases from J, leaving 13 bases between. Germline V gives CDR1 LGHNA, CDR2 YSLEER. The CDR3 loop spans 15 amino acids. CDR3 nucleotides: TGCGCCAGCAGCCAAGAGTCGGGGAGGAGGTACGAGCAGTACTTC. This sequence encodes CASSQESGRRYEQYF.

This chain links TRBV3-1 with TRBJ1-1, with 8 bases fitting TRBD1. V shed 3 bases and J 10 bases; nucleotides not matched to a gene: 13. Germline V gene sequence: CDR1 LGHDT, CDR2 YNNKEL (reference sequence). The CDR3 sequence is 15 residues long. CDR3 DNA: TGTGCCAGCAGCCAGTCCCGGACAGGGCTCTTTGGAGCTTTCTTT. Residues: CASSQSRTGLFGAFF. The whole variable domain, remainder taken from reference TRBV3-1 and TRBJ1-1, is DTAVSQTPKYLVTQMGNDKSIKCEQNLGHDTMYWYKQDSKKFLKIMFSYNNKELIINETVPNRFSPKSPDKAHLNLHINSLELGDSAVYFCASSQSRTGLFGAFFGQGTRLTVV.

The chain carries TRBV11-2 and TRBJ1-1, with TRBD1 as a possible D gene (6 bases). CDR1 is SGHAT, CDR2 FQNNGV, per germline. The germline V and J ends were trimmed by 5 bases and 6 bases, with 19 bases remaining between them. This CDR3 region has 15 residues. This CDR3 is CASSPDLTGSAEAFF. Here the CDR3 DNA reads TGTGCCAGCAGCCCAGACTTAACAGGGAGCGCTGAAGCTTTCTTT.

This sequence joins TRBV12-3 or TRBV12-4 and TRBJ2-7; weak D call: TRBD2 (5 bases). The germline V and J ends were trimmed by 8 bases and 2 bases, with 10 bases remaining between them. The length of the CDR3 is 12 residues. CDR3 residues: CASGLTAYEQYF. In nucleotides, the CDR3 is TGTGCCAGCGGACTTACCGCCTACGAGCAGTACTTC.

V and J are TRBV7-9 and TRBJ2-5; D perhaps matches TRBD2 (5 bases). CDR3 size: 12 residues. The V end was cut by 5 bases, the J end by 5 bases, with 9 bases between. The V gene's germline CDR1 is SEHNR and CDR2 FQNEAQ (reference sequence). DNA of the CDR3: TGTGCCAGCAGCCCGGAGGCGGAGACCCAGTACTTC. Protein sequence: CASSPEAETQYF.

This chain joins TRBV9 and TRBJ1-6; D gene uncertain. V lost 4 bases and J lost 8, with 13 bases in between. The length of the CDR3 is 14 residues. CDR1 and CDR2 from the germline V gene are SGDLS and YYNGEE. This chain's CDR3 is CASSPVANDSPLHF. Here the CDR3 DNA reads TGTGCCAGCAGCCCGGTAGCTAATGATTCACCCCTCCACTTT.

The chain employs TRBV6-1 and TRBJ1-5; the D gene is possibly TRBD1 (6 bases). CDR3 length: 15 residues. CDR1 is MNHNS and CDR2 is SASEGT in the germline V gene. The V end was cut by 3 bases, the J end by 0 bases, with 9 bases between. CDR3 region: CASSDWTDSNQPQHF. The CDR3, as DNA: TGTGCCAGCAGTGATTGGACAGATAGCAATCAGCCCCAGCATTTT.

V usage is TRBV19 and J usage is TRBJ2-2, with unresolved D. V lost 5 bases and J 5 bases, leaving 9 bases between the germline ends. The CDR3 consists of 13 residues. From germline, CDR1 is LNHDA and CDR2 SQIVND (reference sequence). This CDR3 is CASSASLTGELFF. The CDR3 region has the DNA TGTGCCAGTAGTGCCTCTCTGACCGGGGAGCTGTTTTTT.

The gene calls are TRBV5-1 and TRBJ2-3; D remains unclear. Trimming cost V 4 bases and J 6 bases, with 12 bases left between them. CDR1 is SGHRS, CDR2 YFSETQ, per germline. The CDR3 is 13 residues long. This CDR3 is CASSLDSADTQYF. The CDR3, as DNA: TGCGCCAGCAGCCTCGACTCAGCTGATACGCAGTATTTT.

This clonotype was observed once. This chain connects TRBV4-2 to TRBJ2-5; D is uncertain. The CDR3 covers 12 residues. Germline V gene lookup returns CDR1 LGHNA and CDR2 YNFKEQ. V was trimmed by 0 bases and J by 5 bases, leaving 4 bases between them. CDR3 nucleotides: TGTGCCAGCAGCCAAGACCTGGAGACCCAGTACTTC. Encoded protein: CASSQDLETQYF.

This chain's CDR3 is CSVPQGVLNEQYF. Here the CDR3 DNA reads TGCAGTGTACCACAGGGGGTTTTGAACGAGCAGTACTTC. V and J are TRBV20-1 and TRBJ2-7; 8 bases are shared with TRBD1. CDR1 is DFQATT and CDR2 is SNEGSKA in the germline V gene (reference sequence). The CDR3 runs to 13 residues. With V trimmed by 7 bases and J by 5 bases, 10 bases remained unmatched.

J is TRBJ1-1 and V is TRBV5-4; possible D gene TRBD1, 5 bases. The V end lost 1 base, the J end lost 1 base, and 8 bases lay between the germline ends. Germline loops: CDR1 SGHNT, CDR2 YYREEE (reference sequence). The CDR3 covers 14 residues. This CDR3 reads CASSLIGANTEAFF. CDR3 coding DNA: TGTGCCAGCAGCTTGATAGGGGCGAACACTGAAGCTTTCTTT.

The chain has TRBV12-3 or TRBV12-4 and TRBJ2-3, with a possible D match to TRBD2 (5 bases). There are 13 residues in the CDR3. V was cut by 6 bases and J by 2 bases, with 9 bases left in between. DNA of the CDR3: TGTGCCAGCAGCCCGGGAACCACAGATACGCAGTATTTT. Translation gives CASSPGTTDTQYF.

The chain combines TRBV7-9 with TRBJ1-2, with 8 bases fitting TRBD1. There are 15 residues in the CDR3. Germline trimming cut 8 bases from V and 7 bases from J; bases unmatched to any gene: 15. Germline CDR1 is SEHNR and CDR2 is FQNEAQ (reference sequence). This chain's CDR3 is CASELETGGRGGYTF. The DNA for the CDR3 is TGTGCCAGCGAACTCGAAACAGGGGGGCGAGGTGGCTACACCTTC.

V and J are TRBV20-1 and TRBJ1-1, with a possible D match to TRBD1 (5 bases). The CDR3 spans 14 residues. The ends were cut back, 6 bases at V and 7 bases at J, with 21 bases in the middle. Germline CDR1 reads DFQATT; CDR2 reads SNEGSKA (reference sequence). The CDR3: CSASRGAGRDEAFF. In nucleotides, the CDR3 is TGCAGTGCATCGCGAGGGGCCGGGAGAGATGAAGCTTTCTTT.

A single count supports this clonotype. The chain joins TRBV7-9 to TRBJ2-5; 7 bases align to TRBD2. The CDR3 is 15 residues long. The V segment lost 5 bases and the J segment 2 bases; nucleotides outside the gene matches: 8. Germline-derived CDR1 and CDR2 are SEHNR and FQNEAQ (reference sequence). CDR3 DNA sequence: TGTGCCAGCAGCCTAGGGGCTAGCGGACAAGAGACCCAGTACTTC. Translated: CASSLGASGQETQYF.

The DNA for the CDR3 is TGTGCCAGCAGCCCCAGCGGGGGCTCCTACGAGCAGTACTTC. Translation gives CASSPSGGSYEQYF. The chain carries TRBV9 and TRBJ2-7, with TRBD2 matching 8 bases. Per germline, CDR1 SGDLS and CDR2 YYNGEE. With V trimmed by 4 bases and J by 0 bases, 3 bases remained unmatched. The CDR3 is 14 amino acids.

This chain uses TRBV5-1 with TRBJ2-5; a possible D gene is TRBD2 (6 bases). The CDR3 is 13 residues long. From germline, CDR1 is SGHRS and CDR2 YFSETQ. V lost 3 bases to trimming and J lost 5 bases, with 11 bases between them. In nucleotides, the CDR3 is TGCGCCAGCAGCTCTTCTGGGGGGGAGACCCAGTACTTC. The encoded protein is CASSSSGGETQYF. Looking up the rest from reference TRBV5-1 and TRBJ2-5 gives the full variable domain: KAGVTQTPRYLIKTRGQQVTLSCSPISGHRSVSWYQQTPGQGLQFLFEYFSETQRNKGNFPGRFSGRQFSNSRSEMNVSTLELGDSALYLCASSSSGGETQYFGPGTRLLVL.

This chain links TRBV4-3 with TRBJ2-2; D remains unclear. There are 14 residues in the CDR3. Per the germline V gene, CDR1 is LGHNA and CDR2 is YSLEER. V shed 4 bases and J shed 7 bases, with 13 bases lying between them. CDR3 nucleotide sequence: TGCGCCAGCAGCCCATACAGTGGGGTCGGGGAGCTGTTTTTT. Amino acid sequence: CASSPYSGVGELFF.

The rearrangement uses TRBV27 and TRBJ1-1; 8 bases are shared with TRBD1. Unmatched junction bases numbered 3, after V lost 6 bases and J lost 0 bases. The germline CDR1 and CDR2 sequences are MNHEY and SMNVEV (reference sequence). The CDR3 runs to 14 residues. The CDR3 nucleotides read TGTGCCAGCAGGGACAGGGCTATGAACACTGAAGCTTTCTTT. It codes for CASRDRAMNTEAFF.

The chain employs TRBV9 and TRBJ1-2, with TRBD1 matching over 7 bases. The V segment lost 5 bases and the J segment 5 bases; nucleotides outside the gene matches: 3. Germline V gene lookup returns CDR1 SGDLS and CDR2 YYNGEE. The length of the CDR3 is 12 residues. CDR3 in amino acids: CASSDRVYGYTF. CDR3 bases: TGTGCCAGCAGTGACAGGGTTTATGGCTACACCTTC.

V usage is TRBV5-4 and J usage is TRBJ2-5; 11 bases are a match to TRBD1. The J segment lost 11 bases and the V segment lost 3 bases, leaving 15 bases of the junction unmatched. Germline CDR1 is SGHNT and CDR2 is YYREEE (reference sequence). The CDR3 length is 16 residues. The CDR3, as DNA: TGTGCCAGCAGCTCCCCGAAGGACAGGGGGCAAGAGAAACAGTACTTC. Its protein product is CASSSPKDRGQEKQYF.

This clonotype was counted a single time. The chain carries TRBV27 and TRBJ1-1; D is uncertain. V dropped 4 bases and J dropped 6 bases, with 9 bases sitting between them. Germline CDR1 MNHEY, CDR2 SMNVEV (reference sequence). CDR3 length equals 12 residues. The CDR3 DNA reads TGTGCCAGCAGTTCCCATACATCTGAAGCTTTCTTT. Protein sequence: CASSSHTSEAFF.

The J gene is TRBJ2-5, the V gene TRBV20-1; perhaps D is TRBD1 or TRBD2 (5 bases each). Trimming removed 6 bases at V and 5 bases at J, with 19 bases between. The CDR3 loop spans 14 amino acids. Germline V gives CDR1 DFQATT, CDR2 SNEGSKA (reference sequence). CDR3 amino acids: CSASSVGAVETQYF. As DNA, the CDR3 is TGCAGTGCATCGTCCGTCGGGGCCGTGGAGACCCAGTACTTC.

The chain uses TRBV20-1 and TRBJ1-4; 9 bases agree with TRBD1. With V trimmed by 3 bases and J by 4 bases, 6 bases remained unmatched. The CDR3 extends over 15 amino acids. Germline CDR1 reads DFQATT; CDR2 reads SNEGSKA (reference sequence). CDR3: CSARSLGQGNEKLFF. In DNA, the CDR3 is TGCAGTGCTAGGTCATTGGGACAGGGTAATGAAAAACTGTTTTTT.

The gene calls are TRBV19 and TRBJ1-1; D is perhaps TRBD1 (5 bases). The CDR3 has 16 residues. Trimming left V 4 bases short and J 1 base short, with 16 bases between. Germline V gene sequence: CDR1 LNHDA, CDR2 SQIVND (reference sequence). CDR3 in amino acids: CASSKPGLRGNTEAFF. The CDR3 nucleotides are TGTGCCAGTAGTAAGCCGGGACTTAGGGGGAACACTGAAGCTTTCTTT.

Turning to this clonotype: At one end, the junction sequence differs from germline, possibly due to a read error. The rearrangement joins TRBV13 to TRBJ2-1, with D maybe TRBD2 (7 bases). The CDR3 loop spans 16 amino acids. Germline V gives CDR1 PRHDT, CDR2 FYEKMQ (reference sequence). The CDR3 protein is CASSFRGAVSHNEQFF. CDR3 nucleotides: TGTGCCAGCAGCTTTCGGGGGGCCGTCTCCCACAATGAGCAGTTCTTC.